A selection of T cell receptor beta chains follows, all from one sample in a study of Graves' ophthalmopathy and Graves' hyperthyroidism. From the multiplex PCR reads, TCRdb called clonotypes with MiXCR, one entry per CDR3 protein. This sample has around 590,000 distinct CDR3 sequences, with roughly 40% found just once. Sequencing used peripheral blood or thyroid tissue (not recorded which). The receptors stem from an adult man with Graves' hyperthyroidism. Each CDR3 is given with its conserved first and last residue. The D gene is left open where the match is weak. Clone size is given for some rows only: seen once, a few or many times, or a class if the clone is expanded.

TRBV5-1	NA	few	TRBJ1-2	TGCGCCAGCAGCTTGAACGCAAGGGGAGATGGCTACACCTTC	CASSLNARGDGYTF
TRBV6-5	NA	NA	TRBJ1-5	TGTGCCAGCAGCGATGTGGGGGCGTGGGGCAATCAGCCCCAGCATTTT	CASSDVGAWGNQPQHF
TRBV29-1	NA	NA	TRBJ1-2	TGCAGCGTTGTATGGGGATCAAATGGCTACACCTTC	CSVVWGSNGYTF
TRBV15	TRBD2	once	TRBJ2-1	TGTGCCACCAGCAGAACTAGCGGGGGCACATACAATGAGCAGTTCTTC	CATSRTSGGTYNEQFF
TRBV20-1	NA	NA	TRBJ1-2	TGCAGTGTCAGATCGGGGCGTGGGGGAGGTTCTGGCTACACCTTC	CSVRSGRGGGSGYTF
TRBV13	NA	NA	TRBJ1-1	TGTGCCAGCAGCTTCGGCAGGGCGGACACTGAAGCTTTCTTT	CASSFGRADTEAFF
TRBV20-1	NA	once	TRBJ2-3	TGCAGTGCTAGAGTGGGTCGTAGCACAGATACGCAGTATTTT	CSARVGRSTDTQYF
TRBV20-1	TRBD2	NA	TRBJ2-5	TGCAGTGCCGGGAAGCTAGCGGGGGGGATGAAGACCCAGTACTTC	CSAGKLAGGMKTQYF
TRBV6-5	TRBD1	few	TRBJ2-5	TGTGCCAGCAGAGTTTTCAGGGGGTGGCAAGAGACCCAGTACTTC	CASRVFRGWQETQYF
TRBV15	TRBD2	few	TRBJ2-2	TGTGCCACCAGCACCCGCGGACTAGTAGCCGGGGAGCTGTTTTTT	CATSTRGLVAGELFF
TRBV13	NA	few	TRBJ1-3	TGTGCCAGCAGTGCCGAGTTCTCTGGAAACACCATATATTTT	CASSAEFSGNTIYF
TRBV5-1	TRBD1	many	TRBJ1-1	TGCGCCAGCAGCCCCAGGGGACAGGGTGTCGGAAACACTGAAGCTTTCTTT	CASSPRGQGVGNTEAFF
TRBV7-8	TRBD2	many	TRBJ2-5	TGTGCCAGCAGCTTAGAATTCGGGAGCGGGGGGACTGGGCAGACCCAGTACTTC	CASSLEFGSGGTGQTQYF
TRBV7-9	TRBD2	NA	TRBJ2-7	TGTGCCAGCAGCTTAGCGGGACTAGCGGGGAGAGCCTCCTACGAGCAGTACTTC	CASSLAGLAGRASYEQYF
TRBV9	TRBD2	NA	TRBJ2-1	TGTGCCAGCAGCGTGGCTAGCGGCTACAATGAGCAGTTCTTC	CASSVASGYNEQFF
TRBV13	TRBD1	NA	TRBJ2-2	TGTGCCAGCAGCTTATTGACAGGGGACAACACCGGGGAGCTGTTTTTT	CASSLLTGDNTGELFF
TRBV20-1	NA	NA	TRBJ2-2	TGCAGTGCTAGAGGTCCAAACCGATTTGACAGCACCGGGGAGCTGTTTTTT	CSARGPNRFDSTGELFF
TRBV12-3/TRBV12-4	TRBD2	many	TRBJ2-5	TGTGCCAGCAGTTTCCTAGCGGAAGAGACCCAGTACTTC	CASSFLAEETQYF
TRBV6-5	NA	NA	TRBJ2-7	TGTGCCAGCAGTCTCCAAGACAGGTTCTCCTACGAGCAGTACTTC	CASSLQDRFSYEQYF
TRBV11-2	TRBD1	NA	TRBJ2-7	TGTGCCAGCAGTACAGGGGGCCTCGTAGAGCAGTACTTC	CASSTGGLVEQYF
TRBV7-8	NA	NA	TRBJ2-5	TGTGCCAGCAGCTTAGTACAGGGAACGGCCCAGTACTTC	CASSLVQGTAQYF
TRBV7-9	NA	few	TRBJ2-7	TGTGCCAGCAGTTTCACCGGGGGCCCCTCCTCCTGGTACTTC	CASSFTGGPSSWYF
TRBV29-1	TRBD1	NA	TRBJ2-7	TGCAGCGTGCCGGGACAGCGCTCCTACGAGCAGTACTTC	CSVPGQRSYEQYF
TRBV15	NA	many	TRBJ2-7	TGTGCCACCAGCAAGCGGACGGACACCTACGAGCAGTACTTC	CATSKRTDTYEQYF
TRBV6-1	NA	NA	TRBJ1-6	TGTGCCAGCAGTGAATCTTGGGGCGCAGGATCACCCCTCCACTTT	CASSESWGAGSPLHF
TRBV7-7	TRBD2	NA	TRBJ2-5	TGTGCTAGCTCCCCGACTAGCGGGAGAGGGTTACAAGAGACCCAGTACTTC	CASSPTSGRGLQETQYF
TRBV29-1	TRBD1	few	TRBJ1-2	TGCAGCGTTGGGGGGACAGGGTGGACTGCGGATGGCTACACCTTC	CSVGGTGWTADGYTF
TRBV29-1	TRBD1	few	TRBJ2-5	TGCAGCGTTGGGACAGGGATGGAGACCCAGTACTTC	CSVGTGMETQYF
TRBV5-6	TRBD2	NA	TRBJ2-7	TGTGCCAGCAGCCAAGGACTAGCGGTGAGGAGCTCCTACGAGCAGTACTTC	CASSQGLAVRSSYEQYF
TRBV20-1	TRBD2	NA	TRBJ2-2	TGCAGTGCCCCCGGACTAGCGGGAGCCGGGGAGCTGTTTTTT	CSAPGLAGAGELFF
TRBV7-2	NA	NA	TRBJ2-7	TGTGCCAGCAGCTTGGAGGCTTGGGGACGCGAACAGCACTTC	CASSLEAWGREQHF
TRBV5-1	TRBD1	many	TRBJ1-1	TGTGCCAGCAACAGGGGGCCGAACACTGAAGCTTTCTTT	CASNRGPNTEAFF
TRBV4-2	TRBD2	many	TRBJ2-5	TGTGCCAGCAGCCAAGGGGGGACTAGCGGGGGGGCCGCATACTTC	CASSQGGTSGGAAYF
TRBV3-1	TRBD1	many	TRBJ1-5	TGTGCCAGCAGCCGGACAGGGGGCGCGGATCAGCCCCAGCATTTT	CASSRTGGADQPQHF
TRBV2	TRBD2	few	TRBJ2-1	TGTGCCAGCAGTGGAAGCGGGGGCTCCTACAATGAGCAGTTCTTC	CASSGSGGSYNEQFF
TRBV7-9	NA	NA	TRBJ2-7	TGTGCCAGCAGTATATCCGGGGTTAAGGAGTACGACCAGTACTTC	CASSISGVKEYDQYF
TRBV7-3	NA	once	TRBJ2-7	TGTGCCAGCTCTGCTGGGGGGCTGAGCTCCTACGAGCAGTACTTC	CASSAGGLSSYEQYF
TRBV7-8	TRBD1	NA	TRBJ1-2	TGTGCCAGCAGCTTACGCAGGGGGCGGGATGGCTACACCTTC	CASSLRRGRDGYTF
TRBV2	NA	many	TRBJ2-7	TGTGCCAGCAGTCCTACGCAGGGTCTTCGGTCCTACGAGCAGTACTTC	CASSPTQGLRSYEQYF
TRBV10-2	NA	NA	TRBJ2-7	TGCGCCAGCAGCACAGCGTCCTACGAGCAGTACTTC	CASSTASYEQYF
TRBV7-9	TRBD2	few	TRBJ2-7	TGTGCCAGCACCACCCGCGGGAGCTCCTACGAGCAGTACTTC	CASTTRGSSYEQYF
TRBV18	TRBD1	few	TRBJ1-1	TGTGCCAGCTCACCACCAGACAGGGTTGCTTTCTTT	CASSPPDRVAFF
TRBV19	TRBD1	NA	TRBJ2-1	TGTGCCAGTAGTACCCAGGGGGCCGAGCAGTTCTTC	CASSTQGAEQFF
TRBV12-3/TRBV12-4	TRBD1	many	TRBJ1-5	TGTGCCAGCAACTACGGACAGGCGGGTCAGCCCCAGCATTTT	CASNYGQAGQPQHF
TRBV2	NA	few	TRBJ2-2	TGTGCCAGCAGTTACAGCGTAGGCAGGGGAATCGGGGAGCTGTTTTTT	CASSYSVGRGIGELFF
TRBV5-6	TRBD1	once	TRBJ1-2	TGTGCCAGCAGCTTGCCGGGGGCAGGGGGTAACTATGGCTACACCTTC	CASSLPGAGGNYGYTF
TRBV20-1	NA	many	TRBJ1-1	TGCAGTGCCACCGACAGGATCATGAACACTGAAGCTTTCTTT	CSATDRIMNTEAFF
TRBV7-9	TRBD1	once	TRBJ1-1	TGTGCCAGCAGCTTCCGGGACAGGTCGATCTACACTGAAGCTTTCTTT	CASSFRDRSIYTEAFF
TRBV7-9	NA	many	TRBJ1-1	TGTGCCAGCAGTATTGAAGCTTTCTTT	CASSIEAFF
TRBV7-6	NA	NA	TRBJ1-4	TGTGCCAGCAGCTTAGGTCGAGGGGGGATGGGGAAACTGTTTTTT	CASSLGRGGMGKLFF
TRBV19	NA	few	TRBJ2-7	TGTGCCAGTAGATCCCGGACCTTCACGGACGAGCAGTACTTC	CASRSRTFTDEQYF
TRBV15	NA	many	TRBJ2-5	TGTGCCACCAGCAGAGATAAATCGAGCCCGTACCGTCCTCAAGAGACCCAGTACTTC	CATSRDKSSPYRPQETQYF
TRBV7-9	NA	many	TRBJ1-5	TGTGCCAGCAGCTTGGAGGCGGGTCAGCCCCAGCATTTT	CASSLEAGQPQHF
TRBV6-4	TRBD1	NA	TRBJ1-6	TGTGCCAGCAGTGACTCCGGGACAGGGGGGAATTCACCCCTCCACTTT	CASSDSGTGGNSPLHF
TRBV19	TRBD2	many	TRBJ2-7	TGTGCCAGTAGGCGGACTAGCGGGTCCCGCTACGAGCAGTACTTC	CASRRTSGSRYEQYF
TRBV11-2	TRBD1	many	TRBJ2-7	TGTGCCAGCAGCTTAGGCCCGGGGACAGTTTACGAGCAGTACTTC	CASSLGPGTVYEQYF
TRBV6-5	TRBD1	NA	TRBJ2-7	TGTGCCAGCAGTCGCGAACAGGGGGCCTCCTACGAGCAGTACTTC	CASSREQGASYEQYF